This entry is about one TCR beta chain. Its specificity is unknown. This could be a read error, since a much larger clone is one nucleotide away. Total RNA amounting to roughly 480 ng was the source from which TCR beta cDNA was made with a constant-region primer. What produced the TCR beta libraries was three nested multiplex PCR rounds using slightly modified ARM-PCR. Researchers ran the first two PCR rounds for approximately 10 cycles each with TRBV1-TRBV30 forward primers and a C-beta reverse primer. TCRdb reprocessed the multiplex PCR reads via MiXCR and lists one record per CDR3 protein. The table has about 21,000 distinct CDR3 sequences, approximately 70% seen once. The data derive from a study of tumor-infiltrating lymphocytes in primary liver carcinoma. Points from the study as a whole: It was in tumors, not blood, that the top-250-clone fraction was significantly higher (p = 0.039).

The CDR3 spans 18 residues. Germline values: CDR1 SGHAT, CDR2 FQNNGV. It was from about 21-30 mg of unsorted bulk tissue that RNA and DNA were co-extracted. The authors sampled five separate regions per tumor. J is TRBJ1-4 and V is TRBV11-2; 7 bases map to TRBD1. This TCR was recovered from a middle-aged man with primary liver carcinoma and hepatitis B virus infection. Sequencing input: liver tumor tissue from sampling region 1. Subset: tumor region T1, superior pole. The chain's CDR3 is CAISSTGTTRATNEKLFF. The CDR3 region has the DNA TGTGCCATCAGCTCGACAGGGACCACTCGAGCAACTAATGAAAAACTGTTTTTT.